The present T cell receptor (beta chain) was sequenced within a study of cytomegalovirus exposure and HLA in healthy donors. Using immunoSEQ multiplex PCR, the repertoire was profiled, and TCRdb retains in-frame clones only, with some absent. The sample has 150,000 to 200,000 clones, 84% seen once. V was clipped by 7 bases and J by 4 bases; unmatched bases: 3. This CDR3 has 13 amino acids. Per germline, CDR1 MNHNS and CDR2 SASEGT. The V and J genes are TRBV6-1 and TRBJ2-2; TRBD2 agrees at 7 bases. The sequence was obtained from a man aged 18 to 29 in good health and CMV-seropositive. The sample comprised PBMCs. The CDR3 loop reads CASTPGGTGELFF. The CDR3, as DNA: TGTGCCAGCACCCCGGGGGGCACCGGGGAGCTGTTTTTT.